This TCR beta chain was documented in a study of T-cell reconstitution after alpha-beta-depleted transplantation in children. The CDR3 is 15 residues long. With 2 bases removed from V and 7 bases from J, the gap between germline ends came to 18 bases. Germline V CDR1 and CDR2: SGHTA, FQGNSA. This clonotype was picked up many times. It was with unique molecular identifiers that the TCRbeta library was prepared. In TCRdb, the PCR reads were re-called with MiXCR into one record per CDR3 protein. The sample carries 600,000 to 700,000 distinct CDR3 sequences, approximately 15% recorded once. The V call is TRBV7-2, the J call TRBJ2-7, with no clear D. This TCR came from a human donor who donated a stem cell graft to a child with acute myeloid leukemia. Sequenced here: PBMCs from the stem cell graft donor, sampled from the stem cell graft. CDR3 region: CASSLSAGSRVEQYF. The DNA of the CDR3 is TGTGCCAGCAGCTTATCCGCAGGTAGCCGGGTAGAGCAGTACTTC.